The source of this TCR beta chain is a study of T cells in localized non-small cell lung cancer (dated by TCRdb to about 2020). With respect to the entire study: The study analyzed T cell repertoires of about 230 early-stage NSCLC patients, comparing tumors and uninvolved tumor-adjacent lungs. The cohort consisted of approximately 220 treatment-naive NSCLC patients whose localized lung tumors had been resected. NSCLC patients had a mean age of approximately 66 years, and around 130 were male and about a hundred female.

The immunoSEQ Assay was used to sequence TCR beta CDR3 regions from DNA. The source study handled its data this way. T cell density was computed as TCR beta template counts normalized to usable DNA estimated by amplifying housekeeping genes. Using the preseqR package, richness was estimated by extrapolating to 120,000 templates for tissue samples and 400,000 templates for PBMC samples. Clonality was taken to be one minus Pielou's evenness. Differential abundance testing on productive amino-acid clonotypes, with a minimum total count of 5 and an alpha of 0.1, was used to identify tissue-enriched TCRs. The Jaccard Index and the Morisita Overlap Index were used to measure repertoire overlap between compartments. GLIPH grouped TCR beta CDR3s together with public tetramer-defined viral CDR3s, and a viral motif had to include at least three viral sequences and also show V-gene enrichment. This is the immuneACCESS table as TCRdb keeps it, with only in-frame sequences that have V and J called. A part of the clones is gone; compared with another copy, unresolved V genes explain less than half, and the rest is unexplained. The DNA gave D and trimming, while V, J and clone size come from that table. This sample has around 14,000 clones in its table, and roughly 80% of those were observed once. More than 3.5% of the sample is held by the ten biggest clonotypes.

As regards this clone: What this receptor recognizes is not known. Within one base of it there is no much larger clone, and no base qualities were kept.

The paper's findings and limits, for the study overall: Because the study design was exploratory, TCR variables were selected using unadjusted p-values without false-discovery rate correction. Multi-region tumor sequencing was not performed, so intratumor heterogeneity could not be excluded. Uninvolved tumor-adjacent lung showed the highest T cell clonality, higher than tumor, which suggests more focused antigenic responses in the uninvolved tumor-adjacent lung. Longer overall survival was associated with higher T cell density in blood, whereas shorter survival was associated with higher clonality in adjacent lung. A median of about 53 of the top 100 tumor clones were detected in paired uninvolved adjacent lung, and 28 of these tumor clones were also found among the top 100 clones of the paired uninvolved adjacent lung.

The germline V gene encodes CDR1 MNHNS and CDR2 SASEGT. From its cysteine to its phenylalanine, the CDR3 spans 15 amino acids. Of the read, only the CDR3 DNA is kept; its 45 bases are in frame from base 1. At the junction V is shortened by 6 bases and J by 2 bases, with 15 bases in between. At diagnosis, tumor, uninvolved tumor-adjacent lung and peripheral blood were collected and then preserved as a mix of FFPE and fresh-frozen material. For TCR repertoire profiling, the blood samples were analyzed as peripheral blood mononuclear cells. This receptor was identified in a female donor at least 60 years old with stage I squamous cell lung carcinoma. The sequences come from peripheral blood, collected before any cancer treatment. The chain is assembled from TRBV6-1 and TRBJ2-3, and TRBD2 may be the D gene, going by 6 matching bases. The nucleotide sequence is TGTGCCAGCAGACCGGGACTCATTAACACAGATACGCAGTATTTT. This gives the protein CASRPGLINTDTQYF.